Included here is one T cell receptor beta chain sequence, with context. This specimen comes from a study of control samples from healthy donors and cancer patients. The CDR3 totals 19 residues. V lost 3 bases and J 1 base, leaving 22 bases between the germline ends. Germline V CDR1 and CDR2: SGHTA, FQGNSA. Sequencing used immunoSEQ multiplex PCR; TCRdb keeps in-frame clones, though not all of them. The repertoire has tens of thousands of clones, nearly 90% of them found once; the top ten carry 4.5% to 6%. This receptor was taken from a woman aged 45 to 65 in good health. Source material: blood. The V and J genes are TRBV7-2 and TRBJ2-1; D might be TRBD1 or TRBD2, each matching 5 bases. The CDR3 sequence is CASSLDPLGTRGSYNEQFF. DNA of the CDR3: TGTGCCAGCAGCTTGGATCCGCTTGGGACGAGAGGTTCCTACAATGAGCAGTTCTTC.